Below, one T cell receptor (beta chain) is given with its context. Antigen: not known. Data came from immunoSEQ multiplex PCR; TCRdb stores just in-frame clones and leaves some out. The sample carries 130,000 to 150,000 clones, around 90% recorded once. The sample is drawn from a study of cytomegalovirus exposure and HLA in healthy donors. Study observations and caveats: Some TCR beta chains (roughly 150 of them) were listed as cytomegalovirus-associated. That first-cohort TCR clusters tended to co-occur in the roughly 110 validation repertoires was found in a later analysis.

Germline CDR1 and CDR2: MNHNY and SVGAGI (reference sequence). The CDR3 runs to 14 residues. V gave up 4 bases and J gave up 9 bases, with 15 bases separating them. The chain couples TRBV6-6 to TRBJ1-4, with D perhaps TRBD1 (6 bases). The source material was PBMCs. The TCR originated in a woman aged 18-29 years in good health and CMV-seropositive. CDR3 protein: CASSSTEQGKKLFF. For the CDR3, the DNA is TGTGCCAGCAGTTCGACGGAGCAGGGGAAAAAACTGTTTTTT.